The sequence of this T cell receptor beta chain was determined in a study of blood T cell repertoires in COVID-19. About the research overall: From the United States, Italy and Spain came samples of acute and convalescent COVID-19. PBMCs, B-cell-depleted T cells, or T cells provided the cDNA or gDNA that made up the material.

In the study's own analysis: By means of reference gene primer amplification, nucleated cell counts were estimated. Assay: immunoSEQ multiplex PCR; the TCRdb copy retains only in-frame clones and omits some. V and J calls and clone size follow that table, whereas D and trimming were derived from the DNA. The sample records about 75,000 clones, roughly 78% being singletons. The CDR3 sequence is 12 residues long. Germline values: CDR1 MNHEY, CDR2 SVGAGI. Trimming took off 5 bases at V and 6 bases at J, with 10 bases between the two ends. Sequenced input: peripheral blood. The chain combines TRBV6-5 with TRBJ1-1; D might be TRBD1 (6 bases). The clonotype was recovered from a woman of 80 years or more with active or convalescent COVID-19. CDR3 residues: CASSSRGSEAFF. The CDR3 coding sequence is TGTGCCAGCAGTAGCAGGGGCTCTGAAGCTTTCTTT.